The clone carrying this T cell receptor beta chain was seen a few times. Using its own MiXCR run on the 5' RACE reads, TCRdb lists one record per CDR3 protein. This sample has over 150,000 distinct CDR3 sequences, with around a sixth found just once. The CDR3 runs to 16 residues. V dropped 5 bases and J dropped 7; count of bases not matched to a gene: 12. Germline CDR1 is SGHNT and CDR2 is YENEEA. The entry originates in a study of CD8 T cells in ankylosing spondylitis. The source is a male donor aged 5-29 years with ankylosing spondylitis or in good health (not recorded which). Sample: blood, either unsorted or a sorted T cell fraction (not recorded which). This rearrangement joins TRBV11-3 to TRBJ2-1, with 9 bases identical to TRBD1. The CDR3 DNA reads as TGTGCCAGCAGCACCAACCGGGACAGGGCTTGGAATGAGCAGTTCTTC. Translated, it gives CASSTNRDRAWNEQFF.